The sequence of this T cell receptor beta chain was determined in a study of early T cells in non-severe SARS-CoV-2 infection. Overall study context: The authors sequenced bulk RNA from unsorted whole blood, leaving chains unpaired.

As part of library construction, unique molecular identifiers were attached to individual cDNA molecules. TCRdb re-derived calls from the 5' RACE reads in MiXCR, one entry per CDR3 protein. The table has approximately 47,000 distinct CDR3 sequences, over 8% seen once. Between the trimmed V and J ends, which lost 1 base and 0 bases, there was a span of 9 bases. Germline V gene sequence: CDR1 SGHDN, CDR2 FVKESK. CDR3 length: 15 amino acids. Study-wide results and caveats: Reliance on VDJdb matching favored anti-spike CD8 responses; private and CD4 specificities were missed.

In its sample, this clonotype was seen a few times. Its target is not known. The receptor was isolated from an adult who was a healthcare worker with PCR-confirmed SARS-CoV-2 infection or an uninfected control (not recorded which). Specimen: whole blood, collected at baseline. The J gene is TRBJ2-5, the V gene TRBV14, with D possibly being TRBD1 (6 bases). CDR3 loop: CASSQGQGYQETQYF. The CDR3, as DNA: TGTGCCAGCAGCCAAGGTCAGGGGTACCAAGAGACCCAGTACTTC.